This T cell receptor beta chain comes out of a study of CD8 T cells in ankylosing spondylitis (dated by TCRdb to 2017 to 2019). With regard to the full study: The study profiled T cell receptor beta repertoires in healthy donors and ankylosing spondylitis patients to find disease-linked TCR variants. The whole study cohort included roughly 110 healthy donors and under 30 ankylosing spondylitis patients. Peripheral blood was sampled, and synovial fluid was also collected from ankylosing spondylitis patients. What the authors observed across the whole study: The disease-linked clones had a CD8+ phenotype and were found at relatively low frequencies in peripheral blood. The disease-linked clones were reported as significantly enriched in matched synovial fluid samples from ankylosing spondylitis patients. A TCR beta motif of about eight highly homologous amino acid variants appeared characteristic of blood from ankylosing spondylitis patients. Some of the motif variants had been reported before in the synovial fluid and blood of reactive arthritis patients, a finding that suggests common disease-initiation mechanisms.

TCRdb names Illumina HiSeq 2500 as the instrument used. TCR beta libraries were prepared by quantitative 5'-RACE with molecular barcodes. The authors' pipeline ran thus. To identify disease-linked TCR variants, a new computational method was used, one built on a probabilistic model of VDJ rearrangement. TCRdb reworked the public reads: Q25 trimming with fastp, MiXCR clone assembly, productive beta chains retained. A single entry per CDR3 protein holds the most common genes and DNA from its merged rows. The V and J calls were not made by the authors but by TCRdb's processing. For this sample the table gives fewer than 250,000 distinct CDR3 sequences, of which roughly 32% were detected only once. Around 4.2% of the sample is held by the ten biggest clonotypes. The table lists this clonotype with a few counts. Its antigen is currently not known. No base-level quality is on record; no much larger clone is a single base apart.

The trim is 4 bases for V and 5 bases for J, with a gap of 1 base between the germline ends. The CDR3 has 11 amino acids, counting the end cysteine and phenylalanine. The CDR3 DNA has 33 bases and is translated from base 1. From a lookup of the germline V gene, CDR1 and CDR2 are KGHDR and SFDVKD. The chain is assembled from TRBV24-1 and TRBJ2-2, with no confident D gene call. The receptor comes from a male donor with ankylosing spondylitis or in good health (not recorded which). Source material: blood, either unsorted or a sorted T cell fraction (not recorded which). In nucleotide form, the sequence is TGTGCCACCAGTGAAACCGGGGAGCTGTTTTTT. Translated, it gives CATSETGELFF.